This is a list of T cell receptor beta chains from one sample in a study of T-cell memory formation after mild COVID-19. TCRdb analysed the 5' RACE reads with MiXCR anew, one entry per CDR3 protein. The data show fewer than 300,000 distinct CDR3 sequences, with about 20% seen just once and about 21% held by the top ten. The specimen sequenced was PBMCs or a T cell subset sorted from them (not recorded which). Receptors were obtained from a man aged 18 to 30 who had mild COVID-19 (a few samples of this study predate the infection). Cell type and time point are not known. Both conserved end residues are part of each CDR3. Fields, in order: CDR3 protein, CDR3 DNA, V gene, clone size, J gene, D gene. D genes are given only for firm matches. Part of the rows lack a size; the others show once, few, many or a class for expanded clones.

CATETGYGYTF | TGTGCCACCGAGACAGGCTATGGCTACACCTTC | TRBV19 | few | TRBJ1-2 | .
CASRAGEGEQFF | TGTGCTAGCAGGGCGGGTGAAGGTGAGCAGTTCTTC | TRBV7-7 | . | TRBJ2-1 | .
CSARDVQRGTDTQYF | TGCAGTGCTAGAGATGTACAGCGGGGGACAGATACGCAGTATTTT | TRBV20-1 | . | TRBJ2-3 | TRBD2
CATRTSGGADTQYF | TGTGCCACCCGGACTAGCGGGGGGGCGGATACGCAGTATTTT | TRBV10-3 | . | TRBJ2-3 | TRBD2
CASSQDSSGNTIYF | TGCGCCAGCAGCCAGGACAGCTCTGGAAACACCATATATTTT | TRBV5-1 | few | TRBJ1-3 | .
CASSLGDRVSGNEQFF | TGCGCCAGCAGCTTGGGGGACAGGGTATCGGGCAATGAGCAGTTCTTC | TRBV5-1 | . | TRBJ2-1 | TRBD1
CASSREHGTEAFF | TGTGCCAGCTCACGGGAGCACGGCACTGAAGCTTTCTTT | TRBV18 | . | TRBJ1-1 | .
CASSLGTGGDPQHF | TGTGCCAGCAGCTTGGGGACAGGGGGCGATCCCCAGCATTTT | TRBV5-6 | . | TRBJ1-5 | TRBD1
CASSLISQGGTGELFF | TGTGCCAGCAGCTTGATTAGTCAGGGTGGCACCGGGGAGCTGTTTTTT | TRBV7-8 | few | TRBJ2-2 | .
CASSGRGGYTF | TGTGCCAGCAGCGGTCGCGGGGGCTACACCTTC | TRBV9 | . | TRBJ1-2 | .
CASSLRGSGGETQYF | TGTGCCAGCAGCTTAAGGGGATCAGGGGGAGAGACCCAGTACTTC | TRBV7-2 | few | TRBJ2-5 | TRBD1
CAWSVGGSYNEQFF | TGTGCCTGGAGTGTTGGGGGTTCCTACAATGAGCAGTTCTTC | TRBV30 | . | TRBJ2-1 | .
CASSSRGDSWNTEAFF | TGTGCCAGCAGCTCCCGAGGGGACAGCTGGAACACTGAAGCTTTCTTT | TRBV7-2 | few | TRBJ1-1 | TRBD1
CASSLEQYYGELFF | TGTGCCAGCAGCTTAGAACAGTACTACGGGGAGCTGTTTTTT | TRBV11-2 | . | TRBJ2-2 | .
CASLLQGNEQYF | TGTGCCAGCCTCCTACAGGGGAACGAGCAGTACTTC | TRBV6-1 | few | TRBJ2-7 | TRBD1
CASSLWKDYEQYF | TGCGCCAGCAGCTTGTGGAAGGACTACGAGCAGTACTTC | TRBV5-1 | . | TRBJ2-7 | .
CSVEDLTRDQETQYF | TGCAGCGTTGAAGACCTCACTAGGGACCAAGAGACCCAGTACTTC | TRBV29-1 | few | TRBJ2-5 | .
CASSFRTGSYEQYF | TGTGCCAGCAGTTTTCGGACGGGGTCCTACGAGCAGTACTTC | TRBV27 | . | TRBJ2-7 | .
CASSSPGLSPLHF | TGTGCCAGCAGCTCCCCAGGGCTTTCACCCCTCCACTTT | TRBV7-9 | . | TRBJ1-6 | .
CASSYGLAGADTQYF | TGCGCCAGCAGCTATGGACTAGCGGGGGCAGATACGCAGTATTTT | TRBV5-1 | few | TRBJ2-3 | TRBD2
CASSRQGSKNIQYF | TGTGCCAGCAGCCGACAGGGGTCCAAAAACATTCAGTACTTC | TRBV3-1 | . | TRBJ2-4 | TRBD1
CASSLAWGNTEAFF | TGTGCCAGCAGCTTAGCTTGGGGGAACACTGAAGCTTTCTTT | TRBV7-9 | . | TRBJ1-1 | .
CASSGPGGADTQYF | TGTGCCAGCAGCGGACCTGGGGGTGCAGATACGCAGTATTTT | TRBV9 | few | TRBJ2-3 | .
CASSVTGGAGANVLTF | TGTGCCAGCAGTGTGACAGGGGGAGCTGGGGCCAACGTCCTGACTTTC | TRBV6-4 | many | TRBJ2-6 | TRBD1
CASSGTVGSNQPQHF | TGTGCCAGCAGCGGGACGGTTGGGTCCAATCAGCCCCAGCATTTT | TRBV4-2 | . | TRBJ1-5 | .
CATGPRRNLWDRGSPYGYTF | TGTGCCACCGGCCCCCGTCGCAACCTATGGGACAGGGGATCCCCCTATGGCTACACCTTC | TRBV24-1 | many | TRBJ1-2 | TRBD1
CASSSTDEQFF | TGTGCCAGCAGTTCGACGGATGAGCAGTTCTTC | TRBV6-2/TRBV6-3 | . | TRBJ2-1 | .
CASSLGQYNSPLHF | TGTGCCAGCAGCCTAGGACAGTATAATTCACCCCTCCACTTT | TRBV5-6 | many | TRBJ1-6 | .
CASSYGAGRRRDEQFF | TGTGCCAGCAGTTACGGGGCGGGCCGCAGGAGGGATGAGCAGTTCTTC | TRBV6-2/TRBV6-3 | . | TRBJ2-1 | .
CASSLWASGGLEETQYF | TGTGCCAGCAGTTTGTGGGCTAGCGGGGGGTTGGAAGAGACCCAGTACTTC | TRBV12-3/TRBV12-4 | . | TRBJ2-5 | TRBD2
CASSQLTRQGAGQETQYF | TGCGCCAGCAGCCAATTAACCCGACAGGGAGCGGGCCAAGAGACCCAGTACTTC | TRBV4-1 | few | TRBJ2-5 | .
CSAYDRARNTEAFF | TGCAGTGCTTACGACAGGGCCCGAAACACTGAAGCTTTCTTT | TRBV20-1 | . | TRBJ1-1 | TRBD1
CASSLTSGYEQYF | TGTGCCAGCAGCTTGACTAGCGGGTACGAGCAGTACTTC | TRBV7-2 | few | TRBJ2-7 | TRBD2
CATSPSHGTDEQFF | TGTGCCACCAGTCCCAGCCACGGTACCGATGAGCAGTTCTTC | TRBV24-1 | . | TRBJ2-1 | .
CSAREAIGRYEQYF | TGCAGTGCTAGAGAGGCTATAGGCCGCTACGAGCAGTACTTC | TRBV20-1 | . | TRBJ2-7 | .
CASAFWNEQFF | TGTGCCAGCGCATTTTGGAATGAGCAGTTCTTC | TRBV6-2/TRBV6-3 | . | TRBJ2-1 | .
CASSLYSGPGELFF | TGTGCCAGCAGCCTATACAGTGGTCCCGGGGAGCTGTTTTTT | TRBV7-3 | . | TRBJ2-2 | .
CSAHRGSGGARETQYF | TGCAGTGCCCACCGGGGTAGCGGGGGGGCCAGGGAGACCCAGTACTTC | TRBV20-1 | once | TRBJ2-5 | TRBD2
CASSVGLAGNQETQYF | TGTGCCAGCAGCGTAGGACTAGCGGGCAACCAAGAGACCCAGTACTTC | TRBV9 | few | TRBJ2-5 | TRBD2
CASSSHRVGELFF | TGCGCCAGCAGCTCGCATAGGGTCGGGGAGCTGTTTTTT | TRBV4-3 | . | TRBJ2-2 | .
CASSPTSSRDLETQYF | TGTGCCAGCAGCCCAACTTCATCCCGGGACCTAGAGACCCAGTACTTC | TRBV14 | few | TRBJ2-5 | .
CASSLSEVSGNTIYF | TGCGCCAGCAGCTTGTCGGAGGTCTCTGGAAACACCATATATTTT | TRBV5-1 | . | TRBJ1-3 | .
CASSSNPSGKVYF | TGTGCCAGCAGTTCCAACCCTTCGGGCAAAGTGTACTTC | TRBV6-6 | few | TRBJ2-7 | .
CASSQPRTSQTQYF | TGCGCCAGCAGCCAGCCCAGGACTAGCCAGACCCAGTACTTC | TRBV4-1 | few | TRBJ2-5 | TRBD2
CATSRAIGGAGGYTF | TGTGCCACCAGCAGAGCCATCGGGGGGGCGGGTGGCTACACCTTC | TRBV15 | . | TRBJ1-2 | .
CASSTGVGGRGFGEQFF | TGTGCCAGCAGCACGGGGGTCGGGGGGCGCGGTTTTGGTGAGCAGTTCTTC | TRBV5-4 | few | TRBJ2-1 | .
CASSLSVFSGTAYNEQFF | TGTGCCAGCAGTTTGTCTGTTTTTAGCGGGACGGCCTACAATGAGCAGTTCTTC | TRBV28 | few | TRBJ2-1 | TRBD2
CASSQDVQTQETQYF | TGTGCCAGCAGCCAAGATGTACAGACTCAAGAGACCCAGTACTTC | TRBV14 | . | TRBJ2-5 | .
CAIHPAGGGYTF | TGTGCCATCCACCCGGCTGGGGGCGGCTACACCTTC | TRBV6-5 | . | TRBJ1-2 | .
CASSQLAGSPKETQYF | TGTGCCAGCAGCCAACTAGCGGGGTCCCCGAAAGAGACCCAGTACTTC | TRBV3-1 | . | TRBJ2-5 | TRBD2
CASSTTGYGYEKLFF | TGTGCCAGCAGCACCACAGGGTATGGGTATGAAAAACTGTTTTTT | TRBV7-2 | . | TRBJ1-4 | .
CASRGDSYNEQFF | TGTGCCAGCCGGGGGGACTCCTACAATGAGCAGTTCTTC | TRBV7-9 | medium-sized | TRBJ2-1 | TRBD2
CASSTRQADTQYF | TGTGCCAGCAGCACCCGACAGGCAGATACGCAGTATTTT | TRBV7-3 | . | TRBJ2-3 | .
CASSIQEGLLNTEAFF | TGTGCCAGCTCGATCCAAGAAGGACTTTTGAACACTGAAGCTTTCTTT | TRBV18 | . | TRBJ1-1 | .
CASSQGQGRETQYF | TGTGCCAGCAGCCAGGGACAGGGTCGAGAGACCCAGTACTTC | TRBV7-2 | few | TRBJ2-5 | TRBD1